What follows are 27 T cell receptor beta chains derived from one specimen sequenced in a study of identical twins. One entry per CDR3 protein results from TCRdb running MiXCR on the 5' RACE reads. The sample yields about 220,000 distinct CDR3 sequences, roughly 7.5% seen once. This sample also appeared in a second study, on yellow fever vaccine responses in identical twins.

Sequencing used memory (CD45RO+) T cells sorted from blood. Receptor source: a woman aged 18 to 35 in good health.

The chain is built from TRBV28 and TRBJ2-5, with D possibly matching TRBD2 (5 bases). V dropped 7 bases and J dropped 5 bases, with 8 bases sitting between them. The CDR3 runs to 11 residues. Looked up from germline, CDR1 is MDHEN and CDR2 is SYDVKM. CDR3 bases: TGTGCCAGCACTGGGGAGGAGACCCAGTACTTC. Amino acid sequence: CASTGEETQYF.

The J gene is TRBJ1-5, the V gene TRBV20-1; D gene unclear. V shed 3 bases and J shed 4 bases, with 7 bases lying between them. Germline CDR1 reads DFQATT; CDR2 reads SNEGSKA (reference sequence). This CDR3 is 12 amino acids long. The CDR3 nucleotides are TGCAGTGCTAGTTCGGGGAATCAGCCCCAGCATTTT. Translated, it gives CSASSGNQPQHF.

The chain recombines TRBV10-3 with TRBJ1-2, with 7 bases that match TRBD1. This CDR3 contains 15 residues. Germline CDR1 is ENHRY and CDR2 is SYGVKD. V gave up 3 bases and J gave up 0 bases; unmatched junction bases: 4. CDR3 region: CAISDLGQPNYGYTF. The CDR3 DNA is TGTGCCATCAGTGATCTGGGACAGCCTAACTATGGCTACACCTTC.

The sample holds a few counts of this clonotype. This CDR3 reads CASPSQGAAPLWGYTF. CDR3 DNA sequence: TGTGCCAGCCCCTCCCAGGGGGCCGCCCCCCTTTGGGGCTACACCTTC. The gene calls are TRBV2 and TRBJ1-2; 8 bases are shared with TRBD1. There are 16 residues in the CDR3. The junction had 19 bases not matched to a gene; V was cut back by 8 bases and J by 8 bases. Looked up from germline, CDR1 is SNHLY and CDR2 is FYNNEI.

The sample holds many counts of this clonotype. J is TRBJ2-1 and V is TRBV24-1, with 8 bases matching TRBD2. V trimming: 4 bases; J trimming: 3 bases; junction bases outside the gene matches: 4. Germline V gives CDR1 KGHDR, CDR2 SFDVKD. The CDR3 is 15 residues long. CDR3 protein: CATSDPGTSYNEQFF. DNA for the CDR3: TGTGCCACCAGTGACCCCGGGACTAGCTACAATGAGCAGTTCTTC.

This clonotype was seen many times. The V call is TRBV20-1, the J call TRBJ2-1; D is perhaps TRBD1 or TRBD2 (5 bases each). V lost 5 bases and J lost 3, with 14 bases in between. The CDR3 has 14 residues. The germline gives CDR1 DFQATT, CDR2 SNEGSKA (reference sequence). This CDR3 is CSALNGASYNEQFF. CDR3 nucleotide sequence: TGCAGTGCTTTAAACGGGGCAAGCTACAATGAGCAGTTCTTC.

This clonotype was detected ten times or more. The V and J genes are TRBV5-1 and TRBJ2-7; a weak D match, TRBD1 (6 bases). Germline-derived CDR1 and CDR2 are SGHRS and YFSETQ. The CDR3 has 15 residues. The V end lost 2 bases, the J end lost 1 base, and 13 bases lay between the germline ends. The CDR3 loop reads CASSLVTGSSYEQYF. CDR3 sequence (DNA): TGCGCCAGCAGCTTAGTTACAGGGTCGTCCTACGAGCAGTACTTC. Supplemented by reference TRBV5-1 and TRBJ2-7, the full variable domain reads KAGVTQTPRYLIKTRGQQVTLSCSPISGHRSVSWYQQTPGQGLQFLFEYFSETQRNKGNFPGRFSGRQFSNSRSEMNVSTLELGDSALYLCASSLVTGSSYEQYFGPGTRLTVT.

This clonotype has ten or more counts. This chain connects TRBV21-1 to TRBJ2-3; TRBD1, as called in the table, went unchecked against the DNA. TRBV21-1 is termed a pseudogene. The CDR3 has 17 amino acids. The CDR3 DNA reads as TGTGCCAGCAGCAAAGCAACAGGGGGCGCCAACACAGATACGCAGTATTTT. It translates to CASSKATGGANTDTQYF.

The V call is TRBV20-1, the J call TRBJ2-1; maybe TRBD2 (7 bases). The CDR3 sequence is 12 residues long. From germline, CDR1 is DFQATT and CDR2 SNEGSKA (reference sequence). The V end lost 4 bases, the J end lost 9 bases, and 13 bases lay between the germline ends. The CDR3 region has the DNA TGCAGTGCTACGCGAAGGGGGGGTGAGCAGTTCTTC. Translating it yields CSATRRGGEQFF.

The chain has TRBV20-1 and TRBJ2-7; D might be TRBD2 (5 bases). V was shortened by 0 bases and J by 0 bases, with 18 bases between the two germline ends. Germline CDR1 DFQATT, CDR2 SNEGSKA (reference sequence). The CDR3 runs 17 residues. As DNA, the CDR3 is TGCAGTGCTAGAGACGCTCGGGCTAGCCCTCTCTCCTACGAGCAGTACTTC. Its translation: CSARDARASPLSYEQYF.

The chain joins TRBV5-1 to TRBJ2-7; a weak D match, TRBD1 (6 bases). This CDR3 has 14 amino acids. The V gene lost 4 bases and the J gene lost 5 bases, with 16 bases spanning the gap. CDR1 is SGHRS, CDR2 YFSETQ, per germline. This CDR3 reads CASSRNDRSDEQYF. The CDR3 DNA sequence: TGCGCCAGCAGCCGGAACGACAGGAGCGACGAGCAGTACTTC.

This clonotype was recorded at least ten times. CDR3 bases: TGTGCCAGCAGCCAAACAGGGTCGGTAGGAGAGACCCAGTACTTC. Translated, it gives CASSQTGSVGETQYF. The V call is TRBV3-1, the J call TRBJ2-5; D may be TRBD1 (6 bases). Germline V CDR1 and CDR2: LGHDT, YNNKEL (reference sequence). This CDR3 comprises 15 residues. The V end was cut by 2 bases, the J end by 4 bases, with 14 bases between.

Ten or more counts support this clonotype. V is TRBV28 and J is TRBJ2-7; no clear D. The CDR3 consists of 12 residues. The V end lost 4 bases, the J end lost 2 bases, and 6 bases lay between the germline ends. Germline-derived CDR1 and CDR2 are MDHEN and SYDVKM. The CDR3 DNA is TGTGCCAGCAGTTCACGGGCCTACGAGCAGTACTTC. Its translation: CASSSRAYEQYF.

The table lists this clonotype with a count of one. V usage is TRBV15 and J usage is TRBJ1-1; 8 bases are a match to TRBD1. From germline, CDR1 is LNHNV and CDR2 YYDKDF (reference sequence). The CDR3 has 12 amino acids. With 4 bases clipped from V and 9 bases from J, the junction kept 4 bases outside the gene matches. In DNA form, the CDR3 reads TGTGCCACCAGCATGGGACAGGCTAAAGCTTTCTTT. Protein product: CATSMGQAKAFF.

This clonotype appeared a few times. CDR3 coding DNA: TGTGCCAGCAGTCAATTCAGAACTGAAGCTTTCTTT. This encodes CASSQFRTEAFF. The chain is built from TRBV11-2 and TRBJ1-1; no definite D call. Germline CDR1 is SGHAT and CDR2 is FQNNGV. V lost 6 bases to trimming and J lost 5 bases, with 10 bases between them. The CDR3 has 12 residues. Full variable domain (missing parts from reference TRBV11-2 and TRBJ1-1): EAGVAQSPRYKIIEKRQSVAFWCNPISGHATLYWYQQILGQGPKLLIQFQNNGVVDDSQLPKDRFSAERLKGVDSTLKIQPAKLEDSAVYLCASSQFRTEAFFGQGTRLTVV.

This clonotype was recorded at least ten times. This chain uses TRBV29-1 with TRBJ1-1; D remains ambiguous. The germline V gene encodes CDR1 SQVTM and CDR2 ANQGSEA. Trimming removed 3 bases from V and 3 bases from J, with 5 bases in between. The length of the CDR3 is 11 residues. The CDR3 DNA sequence: TGCAGCGTTGAGGGCGACACTGAAGCTTTCTTT. Its translation: CSVEGDTEAFF.

This clonotype has just a few counts. The rearrangement links TRBV14 to TRBJ2-1; D not certain. From germline, CDR1 is SGHDN and CDR2 FVKESK. The CDR3 is 15 amino acids. Trimming left V 4 bases short and J 6 bases short, with 16 bases between. Here the CDR3 DNA reads TGTGCCAGCAGCCCCAAAGGCTCTAGATCCAATGAGCAGTTCTTC. Translated, it gives CASSPKGSRSNEQFF.

The sample holds many counts of this clonotype. The chain has TRBV19 and TRBJ2-7; D gene unclear. The V gene lost 3 bases and the J gene lost 0 bases, with 6 bases spanning the gap. Germline CDR1 and CDR2: LNHDA and SQIVND (reference sequence). This CDR3 is built from 13 residues. CDR3 nucleotides: TGTGCCAGTAGTATTGGCTACTCCTACGAGCAGTACTTC. Translation gives CASSIGYSYEQYF.

This clonotype was seen only a few times. The V call is TRBV19, the J call TRBJ2-2; D unclear. The germline V gene has CDR1 LNHDA and CDR2 SQIVND (reference sequence). This CDR3 spans 15 amino acids. Trimming pared 4 bases from V and 5 bases from J, leaving 14 bases between. This chain's CDR3 is CASSTQRMVTGELFF. The CDR3 nucleotides read TGTGCCAGTAGTACTCAAAGAATGGTAACCGGGGAGCTGTTTTTT.

The V and J genes are TRBV15 and TRBJ2-5, with a possible D match to TRBD2 (6 bases). The CDR3 is 15 residues long. V shed 0 bases and J shed 5 bases, with 13 bases lying between them. CDR1 and CDR2 from the germline V gene are LNHNV and YYDKDF (reference sequence). The CDR3 bases are TGTGCCACCAGCAGAGATGATGCGGGGATTGAGACCCAGTACTTC. It specifies CATSRDDAGIETQYF.

The gene calls are TRBV6-4 and TRBJ2-3; 9 nucleotides align to TRBD2. Germline values: CDR1 MRHNA, CDR2 SNTAGT. The CDR3 loop spans 15 amino acids. V lost 4 bases to trimming and J lost 1 base; unmatched junction nucleotides: 3. CDR3 sequence (DNA): TGTGCCAGCAGTGCTATAGCGGGGGGCACAGATACGCAGTATTTT. It yields the protein CASSAIAGGTDTQYF.

The chain has TRBV30 and TRBJ2-2; no definite D call. From germline, CDR1 is GTSNPN and CDR2 SVGIG (reference sequence). CDR3 length equals 14 residues. Trimming took off 3 bases at V and 3 bases at J, with 11 bases between the two ends. Here the CDR3 reads CAWRVDFYTGELFF. CDR3 nucleotides: TGTGCCTGGAGGGTAGACTTCTACACCGGGGAGCTGTTTTTT.

In its sample, this clonotype was seen a few times. Written as DNA, the CDR3 is TGTGCCAGCAGTTACAAGGGGTACGAGCAGTACTTC. It is translated as CASSYKGYEQYF. V gene TRBV6-2 or TRBV6-3 combines with J gene TRBJ2-7, with D possibly matching TRBD1 (5 bases). In germline, CDR1 is MNHEY, CDR2 SVGEGT. V was cut by 2 bases and J by 4 bases, with 6 bases left in between. There are 12 residues in the CDR3.

This clonotype was seen only a few times. The genes are TRBV9 and TRBJ2-7; D call uncertain. Germline lookup yields CDR1 SGDLS and CDR2 YYNGEE. The CDR3 has 13 amino acids. The germline V and J ends were trimmed by 0 bases and 7 bases, with 11 bases remaining between them. This CDR3 is CASSVGVKGEQYF. DNA of the CDR3: TGTGCCAGCAGCGTAGGAGTTAAGGGTGAGCAGTACTTC.

The table lists this clonotype with a few counts. The chain recombines TRBV5-1 with TRBJ2-1, with 13 bases lining up with TRBD2. This CDR3 is 14 amino acids long. Germline V CDR1 and CDR2: SGHRS, YFSETQ. V lost 10 bases, J lost 2 bases, and 3 bases stayed unmatched. CDR3 nucleotide sequence: TGCGCCTCCGGACTAGCGGGAGCCTACAATGAGCAGTTCTTC. Amino acid sequence: CASGLAGAYNEQFF. The entire variable domain, with the rest obtained from reference TRBV5-1 and TRBJ2-1, is as follows: KAGVTQTPRYLIKTRGQQVTLSCSPISGHRSVSWYQQTPGQGLQFLFEYFSETQRNKGNFPGRFSGRQFSNSRSEMNVSTLELGDSALYLCASGLAGAYNEQFFGPGTRLTVL.

This clonotype has only a few counts. The chain recombines TRBV5-6 with TRBJ2-5; D perhaps matches TRBD2 (6 bases). V was trimmed by 5 bases and J by 2 bases, leaving 10 bases between them. Germline V gene lookup returns CDR1 SGHDT and CDR2 YYEEEE. This CDR3 has 13 residues. This chain's CDR3 is CASSLAPQETQYF. The CDR3 DNA reads TGTGCCAGCAGTCTAGCGCCACAAGAGACCCAGTACTTC.

The J gene is TRBJ2-3, the V gene TRBV25-1; tentatively, D is TRBD1 (5 bases). V was cut by 1 base and J by 3 bases, with 8 bases left in between. Germline loops: CDR1 MGHDK, CDR2 SYGVNS. The CDR3 runs 14 residues. CDR3 sequence reads: CASSEWGRTDTQYF. CDR3 nucleotide sequence: TGTGCCAGCAGTGAATGGGGCAGAACAGATACGCAGTATTTT.